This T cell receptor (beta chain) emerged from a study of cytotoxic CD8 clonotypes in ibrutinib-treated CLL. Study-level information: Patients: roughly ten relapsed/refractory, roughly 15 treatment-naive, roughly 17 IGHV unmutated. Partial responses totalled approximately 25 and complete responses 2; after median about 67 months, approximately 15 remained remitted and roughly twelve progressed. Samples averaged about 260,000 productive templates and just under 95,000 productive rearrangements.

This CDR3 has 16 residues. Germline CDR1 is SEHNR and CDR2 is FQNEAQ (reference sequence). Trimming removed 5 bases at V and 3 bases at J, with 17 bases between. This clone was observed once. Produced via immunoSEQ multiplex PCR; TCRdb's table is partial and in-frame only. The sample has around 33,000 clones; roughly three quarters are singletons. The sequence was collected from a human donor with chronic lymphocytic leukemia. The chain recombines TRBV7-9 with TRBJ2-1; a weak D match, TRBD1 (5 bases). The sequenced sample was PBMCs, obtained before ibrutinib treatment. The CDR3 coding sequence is TGTGCCAGCAGCCCCCGGGCAGGGCAAAGCTACAATGAGCAGTTCTTC. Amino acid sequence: CASSPRAGQSYNEQFF. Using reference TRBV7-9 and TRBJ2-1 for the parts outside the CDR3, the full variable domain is DTGVSQNPRHKITKRGQNVTFRCDPISEHNRLYWYRQTLGQGPEFLTYFQNEAQLEKSRLLSDRFSAERPKGSFSTLEIQRTEQGDSAMYLCASSPRAGQSYNEQFFGPGTRLTVL.